Each of the 18 T cell receptor beta chains below was sequenced from the same sample in a study of blood T cell repertoires in COVID-19. Sequencing was performed with immunoSEQ multiplex PCR; in TCRdb, only in-frame clones are kept and a portion is missing. This table holds about 100,000 clones, around 87% found once. Source material: peripheral blood. The receptors derive from a woman aged 25 to 39 with acute or convalescent COVID-19.

The chain combines TRBV18 with TRBJ1-1; TRBD1 matches at 8 bases. CDR1 is KGHSH and CDR2 is LQKENI in the germline V gene. The trim removed 2 bases at V and 11 bases at J, leaving 7 bases unmatched. The length of the CDR3 is 13 residues. CDR3 bases: TGTGCCAGCTCACCAGGACAGGGTATAGGGGCTTTCTTT. Translation gives CASSPGQGIGAFF.

This clone was detected only once. The rearrangement joins TRBV18 to TRBJ1-5; 9 nucleotides line up with TRBD1. The J segment lost 7 bases and the V segment lost 2 bases, leaving 6 bases of the junction unmatched. The CDR3 runs 15 residues. Germline CDR1 and CDR2: KGHSH and LQKENI. CDR3 sequence reads: CASSPGQGHSQPQHF. CDR3 bases: TGTGCCAGCTCACCAGGACAGGGGCACAGCCAGCCCCAGCATTTT.

The chain recombines TRBV12-5 with TRBJ2-2; 9 nucleotides agree with TRBD1. The CDR3 spans 20 residues. Germline CDR1 is LGHNT and CDR2 is FRNRAP. Trimming at V came to 6 bases and at J to 0 bases, leaving 17 bases not matched to a gene. The CDR3 spells CASGLNRDRVGTANTGELFF. Here the CDR3 DNA reads TGTGCTAGTGGCCTTAACCGGGACAGGGTTGGTACCGCGAACACCGGGGAGCTGTTTTTT. Complete variable domain (other parts from reference TRBV12-5 and TRBJ2-2): DARVTQTPRHKVTEMGQEVTMRCQPILGHNTVFWYRQTMMQGLELLAYFRNRAPLDDSGMPKDRFSAEMPDATLATLKIQPSEPRDSAVYFCASGLNRDRVGTANTGELFFGEGSRLTVL.

The rearrangement links TRBV12-3 or TRBV12-4 to TRBJ1-2; D remains unclear. The CDR3 runs 11 residues. V was clipped by 3 bases and J by 8 bases, with 7 bases between them. CDR3 in amino acids: CASSFGGGYTF. The CDR3 DNA reads TGTGCCAGCAGTTTTGGAGGGGGCTACACCTTC.

V is TRBV4-1 and J is TRBJ1-6; TRBD1 is a possible D gene (5 bases). This CDR3 spans 16 amino acids. Germline CDR1 reads MGHRA; CDR2 reads YSYEKL. The V end was cut by 1 base, the J end by 6 bases, with 13 bases between. CDR3 residues: CASSQGLGLSNSPLHF. DNA of the CDR3: TGCGCCAGCAGCCAAGGATTGGGGCTAAGTAATTCACCCCTCCACTTT.

This chain connects TRBV28 to TRBJ1-1; 7 bases line up with TRBD1. After removal of 2 bases from V and 1 base from J, the junction contained 7 bases not matched to a gene. This CDR3 has 16 residues. The germline V gene has CDR1 MDHEN and CDR2 SYDVKM. The CDR3 here is CASSLPPGTANTEAFF. The CDR3 DNA follows: TGTGCCAGCAGTTTACCCCCGGGGACAGCGAACACTGAAGCTTTCTTT.

This chain links TRBV29-1 with TRBJ2-3; 11 bases are a match to TRBD2. The germline gives CDR1 SQVTM, CDR2 ANQGSEA. Unmatched junction bases numbered 4, after V lost 8 bases and J lost 0 bases. The CDR3 spans 14 residues. CDR3 sequence reads: CSLLAGGSTDTQYF. The CDR3 bases are TGCAGCCTCTTAGCGGGGGGGAGCACAGATACGCAGTATTTT.

The chain joins TRBV27 to TRBJ1-1; maybe TRBD1 (5 bases). The CDR3 loop spans 13 amino acids. Germline CDR1 and CDR2: MNHEY and SMNVEV (reference sequence). Deletions cut 2 bases from V and 10 bases from J, with 14 bases between. CDR3 protein: CASSLSPARVAFF. The CDR3 nucleotides read TGTGCCAGCAGTTTAAGCCCCGCCAGGGTAGCTTTCTTT.

This clone has only one observation. V is TRBV19 and J is TRBJ2-5, with TRBD2 identical over 7 bases. This CDR3 region has 18 residues. Germline V CDR1 and CDR2: LNHDA, SQIVND (reference sequence). V shed 2 bases and J 3 bases; nucleotides not matched to a gene: 15. The CDR3, as DNA: TGTGCCAGTAGTATAATAAGAGCGGGGTCTCCCTTTGAAGAGACCCAGTACTTC. This gives the protein CASSIIRAGSPFEETQYF. The full variable domain, its missing parts supplied by reference TRBV19 and TRBJ2-5, is DGGITQSPKYLFRKEGQNVTLSCEQNLNHDAMYWYRQDPGQGLRLIYYSQIVNDFQKGDIAEGYSVSREKKESFPLTVTSAQKNPTAFYLCASSIIRAGSPFEETQYFGPGTRLLVL.

DNA of the CDR3: TGTGCCAGCAGAACGCCCGGGGTCCTGACTTTC. It is translated as CASRTPGVLTF. The chain couples TRBV12-3 or TRBV12-4 to TRBJ2-6; no clear D. V was clipped by 6 bases and J by 13 bases, with 10 bases between them. There are 11 residues in the CDR3.

The CDR3 here is CASSLIQRVDYEQYF. The CDR3 coding sequence is TGCGCCAGCAGCTTAATCCAGCGGGTCGATTACGAGCAGTACTTC. The J gene is TRBJ2-7, the V gene TRBV5-1; D perhaps matches TRBD2 (6 bases). CDR3 length: 15 amino acids. V gave up 2 bases and J gave up 4 bases, with 16 bases separating them. Germline CDR1 and CDR2: SGHRS and YFSETQ.

The chain recombines TRBV5-1 with TRBJ2-1; D might be TRBD1 (6 bases). Between the trimmed V and J ends, which lost 0 bases and 4 bases, there was a span of 17 bases. The CDR3 sequence is 17 residues long. Looked up from germline, CDR1 is SGHRS and CDR2 is YFSETQ. The DNA of the CDR3 is TGCGCCAGCAGCTTGGACAGGGAGCCCATGAATTACAATGAGCAGTTCTTC. Its protein product is CASSLDREPMNYNEQFF.

This sequence joins TRBV5-1 and TRBJ1-2; no clear D. Germline V gene data show CDR1 as SGHRS and CDR2 as YFSETQ. V lost 1 base to trimming and J lost 0 bases, with 10 bases between them. There are 15 residues in the CDR3. CDR3 residues: CASSLLGGTNYGYTF. The CDR3 coding sequence is TGCGCCAGCAGCTTGTTGGGCGGGACTAACTATGGCTACACCTTC.

This clone was seen just once. The chain carries TRBV18 and TRBJ1-6; unclear D gene. The V and J ends lost 2 bases and 7 bases respectively, with 15 bases between them. The CDR3 has 16 amino acids. Germline loops: CDR1 KGHSH, CDR2 LQKENI. CDR3 residues: CASSPNTLQLNSPLHF. CDR3 DNA: TGTGCCAGCTCACCAAATACGTTGCAGTTGAATTCACCCCTCCACTTT. The full variable domain, with the rest looked up from reference TRBV18 and TRBJ1-6, is NAGVMQNPRHLVRRRGQEARLRCSPMKGHSHVYWYRQLPEEGLKFMVYLQKENIIDESGMPKERFSAEFPKEGPSILRIQQVVRGDSAAYFCASSPNTLQLNSPLHFGNGTRLTVT.

This clone was picked up one time. V is TRBV28 and J is TRBJ1-2; D unclear. The CDR3 spans 12 residues. Trimming left V 2 bases short and J 5 bases short, with 6 bases between. Germline lookup yields CDR1 MDHEN and CDR2 SYDVKM. CDR3 in DNA: TGTGCCAGCAGTTTACAGGATTATGGCTACACCTTC. Protein product: CASSLQDYGYTF.

This clone showed up just a few times. The V call is TRBV9, the J call TRBJ1-2; 7 positions agree with TRBD1. With 4 bases clipped from V and 3 bases from J, the junction kept 6 bases outside the gene matches. Per germline, CDR1 SGDLS and CDR2 YYNGEE. CDR3 size: 14 residues. CDR3 residues: CASSPTGTYYGYTF. In DNA, the CDR3 is TGTGCCAGCAGCCCGACAGGGACCTACTATGGCTACACCTTC.

This chain joins TRBV28 and TRBJ2-4; D possibly corresponds to TRBD1 (5 bases). Germline-derived CDR1 and CDR2 are MDHEN and SYDVKM. V was cut by 4 bases and J by 9 bases, with 13 bases left in between. The CDR3 runs to 13 residues. The CDR3: CASSSGNSGIQYF. The CDR3 nucleotides read TGTGCCAGCAGTTCAGGGAATTCGGGCATTCAGTACTTC.

This rearrangement joins TRBV27 to TRBJ2-2; the D gene is possibly TRBD1 (5 bases). Trimming took off 0 bases at V and 6 bases at J, with 11 bases between the two ends. Germline V gives CDR1 MNHEY, CDR2 SMNVEV (reference sequence). The CDR3 sequence is 15 residues long. The CDR3 protein is CASSLSPGLAGELFF. The CDR3 bases are TGTGCCAGCAGTTTATCCCCAGGGTTGGCCGGGGAGCTGTTTTTT.